This T cell receptor beta chain is from a study of neurological immune-mediated disorders. V shed 0 bases and J shed 5 bases, with 10 bases lying between them. The germline CDR1 and CDR2 sequences are LNHNV and YYDKDF (reference sequence). CDR3 size: 14 residues. One entry per CDR3 protein, called by TCRdb with MiXCR from the 5' RACE reads. The data show 25,000 to 35,000 distinct CDR3 sequences, with roughly 12% seen just once and almost 8% held by the top ten. This clonotype was seen ten or more times. The sample comprised PBMCs. The J gene is TRBJ2-5, the V gene TRBV15; D remains ambiguous. The receptor was derived from a man aged 55 to 69 in good health. The CDR3 DNA sequence: TGTGCCACCAGCAGAGATCTATGGGCGGAGACCCAGTACTTC. This codes for CATSRDLWAETQYF.